The entry that follows covers one T cell receptor beta chain sequence. The data originate from a study of Ad26.COV2.S vaccination and SARS-CoV-2 variants. Study details: The Ad26.COV2.S arm of the COV1001 trial was where the donor was placed.

The CDR3 sequence is 15 residues long. V lost 7 bases, J lost 0 bases, and 16 bases lay in between. Germline assignment: CDR1 MDHEN and CDR2 SYDVKM. Treatment: 15 to 20 received Ad26.COV2.S at low or high dose, single or two shots; 5 received placebo; per-sample allocation not given. Day 63 after the first injection of vaccine or placebo was the sampling time. Clones were sequenced by immunoSEQ multiplex PCR, and TCRdb holds only the in-frame ones, with some missing. The table lists about 350,000 clones, around 90% of them singletons. The sequence was obtained from a person between 18 and 65 years old who received the Ad26.COV2.S COVID-19 vaccine or a placebo. The chain combines TRBV28 with TRBJ2-7; D is perhaps TRBD1 or TRBD2 (7 bases each). Source: peripheral blood, taken in a trial of Ad26.COV2.S vaccine versus placebo. CDR3 in amino acids: CASTPGGVSSYEQYF. For the CDR3, the DNA is TGTGCCAGCACACCAGGGGGGGTTAGCTCCTACGAGCAGTACTTC.